This T cell receptor (beta chain) came from a study of T-cell memory formation after mild COVID-19. V was shortened by 1 base and J by 4 bases, with 7 bases between the two germline ends. From germline, CDR1 is LGHNA and CDR2 YSLEER. CDR3 size: 13 residues. Constant-segment primers were used for 5'RACE, and the resulting TCR alpha and TCR beta cDNA libraries carried sample barcodes and UMIs. One entry per CDR3 protein, called by TCRdb with MiXCR from the 5' RACE reads. The sample contains 350,000 or so distinct CDR3 sequences, 20% of which appear only once. Overall study findings and caveats: Clonal second-wave expansions that peaked on day 37 had unconfirmed SARS-CoV-2 specificity. Clones that contracted from day 15 to 85 were balanced CD4/CD8, while later expanders leaned CD4+. Shrinking CD4+ clones were chiefly CM and EM; CD8+ ones were chiefly EMRA.

In this sample, this clonotype turned up a few times. Its antigen is unknown. The clonotype comes from a man younger than 35 who had mild COVID-19 (a few samples of this study predate the infection). Cell type and time point are not known. The source material was PBMCs or a T cell subset sorted from them (not recorded which). The genes are TRBV4-3 and TRBJ2-5; D might be TRBD2 (5 bases). The CDR3 sequence is CASSQARGETQYF. For the CDR3, the DNA is TGCGCCAGCAGCCAAGCCCGGGGAGAGACCCAGTACTTC.